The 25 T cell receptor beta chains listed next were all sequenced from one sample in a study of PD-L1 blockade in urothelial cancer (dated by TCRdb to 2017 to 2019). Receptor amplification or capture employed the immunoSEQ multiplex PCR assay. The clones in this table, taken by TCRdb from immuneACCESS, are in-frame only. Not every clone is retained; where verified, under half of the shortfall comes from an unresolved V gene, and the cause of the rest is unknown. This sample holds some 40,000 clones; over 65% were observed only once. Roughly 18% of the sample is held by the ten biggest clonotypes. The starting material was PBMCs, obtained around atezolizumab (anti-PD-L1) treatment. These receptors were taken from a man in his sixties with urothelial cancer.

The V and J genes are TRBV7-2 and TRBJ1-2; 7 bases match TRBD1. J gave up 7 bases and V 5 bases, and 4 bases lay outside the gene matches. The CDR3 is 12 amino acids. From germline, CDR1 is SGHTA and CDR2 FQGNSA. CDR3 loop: CASSLGTVGYTF. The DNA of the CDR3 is TGTGCCAGCAGCCTCGGGACAGTTGGCTACACCTTC. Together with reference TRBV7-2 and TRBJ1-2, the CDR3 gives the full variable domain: GAGVSQSPSNKVTEKGKDVELRCDPISGHTALYWYRQSLGQGLEFLIYFQGNSAPDKSGLPSDRFSAERTGGSVSTLTIQRTQQEDSAVYLCASSLGTVGYTFGSGTRLTVV.

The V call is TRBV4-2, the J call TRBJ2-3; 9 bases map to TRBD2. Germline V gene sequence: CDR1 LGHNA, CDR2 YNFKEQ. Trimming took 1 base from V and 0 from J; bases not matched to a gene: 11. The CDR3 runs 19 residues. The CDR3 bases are TGTGCCAGCAGCCAAGGTCTAGCGGGGCCTACCCCTAGCACAGATACGCAGTATTTT. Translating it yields CASSQGLAGPTPSTDTQYF.

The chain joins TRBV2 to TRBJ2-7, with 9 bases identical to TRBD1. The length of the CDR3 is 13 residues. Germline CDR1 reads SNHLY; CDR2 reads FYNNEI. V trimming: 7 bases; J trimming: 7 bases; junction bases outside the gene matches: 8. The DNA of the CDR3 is TGTGCCAGCAACAGGGACAGGGAAGAAGAGCAGTACTTC. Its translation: CASNRDREEEQYF.

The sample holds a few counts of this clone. The DNA of the CDR3 is TGTGCCAGCAGTTTCCTCGTGGTCCGGTTGAACACTGAAGCTTTCTTT. Translating gives CASSFLVVRLNTEAFF. V is TRBV28 and J is TRBJ1-1; the D is unclear. Germline values: CDR1 MDHEN, CDR2 SYDVKM. The CDR3 is 16 residues long. The germline V and J ends were trimmed by 3 bases and 0 bases, with 14 bases remaining between them.

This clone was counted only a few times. In DNA form, the CDR3 reads TGTGCCAGCAGAGCGGGGGCCCCCGGCTACGAGCAGTACTTC. Translated: CASRAGAPGYEQYF. This chain joins TRBV6-5 and TRBJ2-7; the match to TRBD2 covers 8 bases. V dropped 6 bases and J dropped 3; count of bases not matched to a gene: 7. The CDR3 is 14 amino acids. Germline V gene sequence: CDR1 MNHEY, CDR2 SVGAGI.

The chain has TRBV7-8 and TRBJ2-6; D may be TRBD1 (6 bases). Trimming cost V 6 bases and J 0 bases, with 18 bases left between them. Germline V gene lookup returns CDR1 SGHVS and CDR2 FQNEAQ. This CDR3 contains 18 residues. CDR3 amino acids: CASSESGDPISGANVLTF. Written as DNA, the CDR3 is TGTGCCAGCAGTGAGTCAGGGGACCCGATCTCTGGGGCCAACGTCCTGACTTTC. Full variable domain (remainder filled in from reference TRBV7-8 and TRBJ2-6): GAGVSQSPRYKVAKRGQDVALRCDPISGHVSLFWYQQALGQGPEFLTYFQNEAQLDKSGLPSDRFFAERPEGSVSTLKIQRTQQEDSAVYLCASSESGDPISGANVLTFGAGSRLTVL.

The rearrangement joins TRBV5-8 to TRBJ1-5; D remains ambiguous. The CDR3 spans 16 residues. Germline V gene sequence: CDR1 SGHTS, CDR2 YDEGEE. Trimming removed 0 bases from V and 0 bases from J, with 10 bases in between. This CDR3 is CASSLVTVDSNQPQHF. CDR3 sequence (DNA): TGTGCCAGCAGCTTGGTCACGGTCGATAGCAATCAGCCCCAGCATTTT. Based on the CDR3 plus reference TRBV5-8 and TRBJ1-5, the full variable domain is EAGVTQSPTHLIKTRGQQATLRCSPISGHTSVYWYQQALGLGLQFLLWYDEGEERNRGNFPPRFSGRQFPNYSSELNVNALELEDSALYLCASSLVTVDSNQPQHFGDGTRLSIL.

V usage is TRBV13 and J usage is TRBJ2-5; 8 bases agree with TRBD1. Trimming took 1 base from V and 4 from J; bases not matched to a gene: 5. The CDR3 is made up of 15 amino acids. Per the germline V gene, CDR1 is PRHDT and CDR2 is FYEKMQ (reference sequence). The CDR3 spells CASSLDAGTGETQYF. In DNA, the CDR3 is TGTGCCAGCAGCTTAGACGCCGGGACAGGAGAGACCCAGTACTTC.

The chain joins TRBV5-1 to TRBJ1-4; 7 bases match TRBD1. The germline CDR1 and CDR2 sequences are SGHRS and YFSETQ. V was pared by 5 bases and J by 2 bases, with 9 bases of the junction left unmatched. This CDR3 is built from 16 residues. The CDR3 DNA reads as TGCGCCAGCAGTTATGCGGCAGGGGGGACTAATGAAAAACTGTTTTTT. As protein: CASSYAAGGTNEKLFF.

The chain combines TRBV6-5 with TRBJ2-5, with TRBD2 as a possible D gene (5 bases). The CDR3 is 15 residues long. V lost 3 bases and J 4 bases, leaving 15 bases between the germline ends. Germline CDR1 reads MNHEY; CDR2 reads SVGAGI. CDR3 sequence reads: CASSYPPPGGETQYF. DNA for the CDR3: TGTGCCAGCAGTTATCCCCCCCCAGGAGGAGAGACCCAGTACTTC.

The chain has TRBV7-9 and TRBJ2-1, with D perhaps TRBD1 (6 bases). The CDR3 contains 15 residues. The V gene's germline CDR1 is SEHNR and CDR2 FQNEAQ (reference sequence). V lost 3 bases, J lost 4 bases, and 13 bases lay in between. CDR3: CASSLSLQGYNEQFF. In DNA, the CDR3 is TGTGCCAGCAGCTTGTCACTACAGGGTTACAATGAGCAGTTCTTC.

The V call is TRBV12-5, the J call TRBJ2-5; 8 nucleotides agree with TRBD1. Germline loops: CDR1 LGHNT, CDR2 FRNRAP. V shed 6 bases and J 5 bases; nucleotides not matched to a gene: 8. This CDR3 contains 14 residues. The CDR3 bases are TGTGCTAGTGGCCTTTCAACAGGGGGGGAGACCCAGTACTTC. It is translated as CASGLSTGGETQYF.

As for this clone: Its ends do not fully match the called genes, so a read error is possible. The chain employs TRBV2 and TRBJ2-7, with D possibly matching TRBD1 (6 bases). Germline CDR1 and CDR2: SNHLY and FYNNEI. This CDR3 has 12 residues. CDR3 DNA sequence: TGTGCCAGCAGCGAGGGGGAGTACGCGCAGTACTTC. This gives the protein CASSEGEYAQYF.

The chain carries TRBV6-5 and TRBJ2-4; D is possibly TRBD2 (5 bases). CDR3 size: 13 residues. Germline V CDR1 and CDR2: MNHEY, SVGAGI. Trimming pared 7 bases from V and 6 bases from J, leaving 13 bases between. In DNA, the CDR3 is TGTGCCAGCACACCCCCGGGATCAAACATTCAGTACTTC. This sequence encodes CASTPPGSNIQYF.

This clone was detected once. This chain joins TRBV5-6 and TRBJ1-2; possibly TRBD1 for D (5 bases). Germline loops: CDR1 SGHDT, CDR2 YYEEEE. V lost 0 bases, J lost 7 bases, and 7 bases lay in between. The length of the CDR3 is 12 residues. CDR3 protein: CASSLVGGGYTF. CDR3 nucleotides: TGTGCCAGCAGCTTGGTGGGGGGTGGCTACACCTTC. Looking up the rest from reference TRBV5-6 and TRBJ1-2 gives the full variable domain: DAGVTQSPTHLIKTRGQQVTLRCSPKSGHDTVSWYQQALGQGPQFIFQYYEEEERQRGNFPDRFSGHQFPNYSSELNVNALLLGDSALYLCASSLVGGGYTFGSGTRLTVV.

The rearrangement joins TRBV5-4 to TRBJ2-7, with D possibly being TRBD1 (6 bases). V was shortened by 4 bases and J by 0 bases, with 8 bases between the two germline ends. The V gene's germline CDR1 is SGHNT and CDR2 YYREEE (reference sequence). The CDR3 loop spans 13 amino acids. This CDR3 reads CASSPDSSYEQYF. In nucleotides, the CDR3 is TGTGCCAGCAGCCCGGACAGCTCCTACGAGCAGTACTTC.

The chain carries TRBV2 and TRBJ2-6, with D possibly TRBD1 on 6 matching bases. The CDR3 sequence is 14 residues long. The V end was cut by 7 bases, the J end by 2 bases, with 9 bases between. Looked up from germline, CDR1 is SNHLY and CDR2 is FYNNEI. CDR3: CASIEGAGANVLTF. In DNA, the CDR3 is TGTGCCAGCATCGAGGGGGCTGGGGCCAACGTCCTGACTTTC.

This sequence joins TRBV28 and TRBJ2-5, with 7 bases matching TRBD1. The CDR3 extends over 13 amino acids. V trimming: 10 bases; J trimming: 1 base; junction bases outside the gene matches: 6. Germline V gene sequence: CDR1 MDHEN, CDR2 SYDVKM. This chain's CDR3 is CATTRDSQETQYF. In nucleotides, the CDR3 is TGTGCCACCACCCGGGACAGCCAAGAGACCCAGTACTTC. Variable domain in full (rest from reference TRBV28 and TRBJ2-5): DVKVTQSSRYLVKRTGEKVFLECVQDMDHENMFWYRQDPGLGLRLIYFSYDVKMKEKGDIPEGYSVSREKKERFSLILESASTNQTSMYLCATTRDSQETQYFGPGTRLLVL.

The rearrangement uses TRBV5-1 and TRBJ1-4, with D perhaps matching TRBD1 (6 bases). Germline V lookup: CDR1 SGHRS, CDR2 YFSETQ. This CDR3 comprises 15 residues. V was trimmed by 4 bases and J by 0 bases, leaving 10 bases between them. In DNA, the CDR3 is TGCGCCAGCAGCCTAGGACAGCCAACTAATGAAAAACTGTTTTTT. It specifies CASSLGQPTNEKLFF.

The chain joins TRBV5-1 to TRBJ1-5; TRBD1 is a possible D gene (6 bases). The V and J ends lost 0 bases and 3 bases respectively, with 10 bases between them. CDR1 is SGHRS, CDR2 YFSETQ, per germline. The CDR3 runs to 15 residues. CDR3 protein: CASSLGTAVNQPQHF. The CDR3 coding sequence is TGCGCCAGCAGCTTGGGGACAGCGGTCAATCAGCCCCAGCATTTT.

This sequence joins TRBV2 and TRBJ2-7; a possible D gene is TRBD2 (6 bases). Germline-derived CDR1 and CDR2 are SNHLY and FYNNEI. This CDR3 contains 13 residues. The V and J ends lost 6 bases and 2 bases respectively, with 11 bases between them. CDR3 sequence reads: CASRRGLTYEQYF. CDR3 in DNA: TGTGCCAGCAGGCGGGGACTGACCTACGAGCAGTACTTC.

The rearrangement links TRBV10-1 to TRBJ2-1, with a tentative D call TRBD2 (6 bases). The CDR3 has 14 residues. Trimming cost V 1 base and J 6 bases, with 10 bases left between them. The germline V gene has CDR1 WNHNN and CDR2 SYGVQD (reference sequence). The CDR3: CASSELGTSNEQFF. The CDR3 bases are TGCGCCAGCAGTGAGTTGGGGACTTCCAATGAGCAGTTCTTC.

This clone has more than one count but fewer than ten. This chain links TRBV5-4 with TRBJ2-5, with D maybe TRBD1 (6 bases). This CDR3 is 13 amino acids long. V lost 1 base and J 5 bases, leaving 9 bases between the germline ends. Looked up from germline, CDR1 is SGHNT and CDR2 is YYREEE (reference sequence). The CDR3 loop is CASSLTGMETQYF. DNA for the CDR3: TGTGCCAGCAGCTTGACAGGGATGGAGACCCAGTACTTC.

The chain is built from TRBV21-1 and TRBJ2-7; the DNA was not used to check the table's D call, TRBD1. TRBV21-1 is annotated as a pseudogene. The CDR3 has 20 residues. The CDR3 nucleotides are TGTGCCAGCAGCAAATGGACCAGGGGCCTCTTGGAAGTGGCGTCCTACGAGCAGTACTTC. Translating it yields CASSKWTRGLLEVASYEQYF.

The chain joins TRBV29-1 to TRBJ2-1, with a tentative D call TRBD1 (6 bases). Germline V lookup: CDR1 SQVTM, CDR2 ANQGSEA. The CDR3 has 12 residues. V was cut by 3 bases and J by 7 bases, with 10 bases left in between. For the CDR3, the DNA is TGCAGCGTTGATGGGCAGGGGAATGAGCAGTTCTTC. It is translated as CSVDGQGNEQFF.